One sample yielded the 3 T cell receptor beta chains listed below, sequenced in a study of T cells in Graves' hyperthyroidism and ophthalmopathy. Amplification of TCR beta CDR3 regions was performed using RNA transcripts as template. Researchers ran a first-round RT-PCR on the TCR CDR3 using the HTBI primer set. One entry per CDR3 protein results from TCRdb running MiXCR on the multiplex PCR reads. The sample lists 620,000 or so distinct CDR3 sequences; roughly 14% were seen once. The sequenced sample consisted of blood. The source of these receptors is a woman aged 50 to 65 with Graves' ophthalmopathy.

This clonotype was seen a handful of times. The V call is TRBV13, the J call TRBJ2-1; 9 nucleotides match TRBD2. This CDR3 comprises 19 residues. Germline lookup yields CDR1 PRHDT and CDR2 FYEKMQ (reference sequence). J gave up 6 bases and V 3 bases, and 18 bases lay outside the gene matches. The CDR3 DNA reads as TGTGCCAGCAGCTTCTCTGGCTGGGGTCGCGGGAGGGCCACCAATGAGCAGTTCTTC. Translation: CASSFSGWGRGRATNEQFF. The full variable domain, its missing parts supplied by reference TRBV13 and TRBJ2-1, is AAGVIQSPRHLIKEKRETATLKCYPIPRHDTVYWYQQGPGQDPQFLISFYEKMQSDKGSIPDRFSAQQFSDYHSELNMSSLELGDSALYFCASSFSGWGRGRATNEQFFGPGTRLTVL.

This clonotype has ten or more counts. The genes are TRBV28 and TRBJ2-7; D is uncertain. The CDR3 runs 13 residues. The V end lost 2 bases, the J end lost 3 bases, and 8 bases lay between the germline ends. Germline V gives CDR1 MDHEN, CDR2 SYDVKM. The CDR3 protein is CASSLNLIYEQYF. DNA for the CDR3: TGTGCCAGCAGTTTAAACCTTATCTACGAGCAGTACTTC.

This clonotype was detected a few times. CDR3 loop: CASSQEGARVTEAFF. The CDR3 DNA follows: TGTGCCAGCAGCCAAGAAGGGGCGAGGGTCACTGAAGCTTTCTTT. This chain connects TRBV4-2 to TRBJ1-1; tentative D call: TRBD1 (5 bases). V gave up 0 bases and J gave up 4 bases, with 12 bases separating them. Germline CDR1 reads LGHNA; CDR2 reads YNFKEQ. CDR3 length: 15 amino acids.